A single TCR beta chain is shown here with its context. This sample is drawn from a study of blood T cell repertoires in COVID-19. Study information: The United States, Italy and Spain provided the acute and convalescent COVID-19 samples. Nucleic acid was either cDNA or gDNA, and it came from T cells, B-cell-depleted T cells, or PBMCs.

The method was immunoSEQ multiplex PCR; TCRdb's version includes in-frame clones alone and lacks a portion of them. The sample has hundreds of thousands of clones, approximately 90% seen once. Researchers sorted participants into cohorts using their self-reported clinical history. Trimming removed 2 bases at V and 2 bases at J, with 13 bases between. CDR1 and CDR2 (germline): GTSNPN, SVGIG (reference sequence). The CDR3 has 15 amino acids. The receptor was derived from a man younger than 30 who had recovered from COVID-19. The J gene is TRBJ1-5, the V gene TRBV30; maybe TRBD1 (5 bases). Sequenced sample: PBMCs or T cells enriched from blood (not recorded which). As DNA, the CDR3 is TGTGCCTGGAGTTCGGGGGGGTCCGGCAATCAGCCCCAGCATTTT. It codes for CAWSSGGSGNQPQHF.